This TCR beta chain was documented in a study of identical twins. Study observations and caveats: Cross-sectional statistics underpinned the conclusions; the same donors were not followed. Low generation probability was overrepresented in out-of-frame alpha sequences shared by twins.

Healthy Caucasians alone served as donors. CDR1 is SEHNR, CDR2 FQNEAQ, per germline (reference sequence). Trimming pared 8 bases from V and 4 bases from J, leaving 18 bases between. This CDR3 contains 15 residues. Template switching supplied a universal primer site; unique molecular identifiers were carried on the cDNA. MiXCR, applied by TCRdb to the 5' RACE reads, yields one record per CDR3 protein. The sample consists of more than 1.5 million distinct CDR3 sequences, about 32% of them appearing once. Points on this clonotype: The antigen remains undetermined.

The sample consisted of cord blood. This clonotype was sampled from a newborn girl in good health. V usage is TRBV7-9 and J usage is TRBJ2-1; perhaps TRBD2 as D (6 bases). The CDR3 DNA follows: TGTGCCAGCTCCCCTGGGAGGACTGCATACAATGAGCAGTTCTTC. Translated: CASSPGRTAYNEQFF.